This TCR beta chain originates from a study of T cell responses to AZD1222 COVID-19 vaccine. Germline CDR1 and CDR2: SGHNT and YYREEE (reference sequence). The CDR3 length is 14 residues. V shed 3 bases, J shed 1 base, and the junction held 1 base outside the gene matches. Only in-frame clones appear in the TCRdb table, and some are missing; sequencing was by immunoSEQ multiplex PCR. The data contain nearly 110,000 clones, about 90% of them singletons. Material: peripheral blood, obtained 28 days after the second AZD1222 dose. This sequence was found in an adult who received the AZD1222 COVID-19 vaccine. This chain uses TRBV5-4 with TRBJ1-1, with 9 bases identical to TRBD1. The DNA for the CDR3 is TGTGCCAGCAGCTGGGGACAGGGGAACACTGAAGCTTTCTTT. It translates to CASSWGQGNTEAFF. The whole variable domain, filled in from reference TRBV5-4 and TRBJ1-1, reads ETGVTQSPTHLIKTRGQQVTLRCSSQSGHNTVSWYQQALGQGPQFIFQYYREEENGRGNFPPRFSGLQFPNYSSELNVNALELDDSALYLCASSWGQGNTEAFFGQGTRLTVV.